One and the same sample provided the 11 T cell receptor beta chains below, sequenced in a study of T cells in Graves' hyperthyroidism and ophthalmopathy. TCR beta CDR3 sequences were amplified from RNA transcripts. RT-PCR in the first round (using the HTBI primer set) targeted the TCR CDR3. TCRdb redid the calling of the multiplex PCR reads with MiXCR, one entry per CDR3 protein. The sample contains about 480,000 distinct CDR3 sequences, under 15% of which appear only once. Source material: blood. The receptors here all came from a woman under 30 with Graves' hyperthyroidism.

This clonotype occurred many times. The rearrangement joins TRBV27 to TRBJ1-1; D unresolved. This CDR3 is built from 13 residues. Germline loops: CDR1 MNHEY, CDR2 SMNVEV (reference sequence). V lost 1 base and J lost 5, with 8 bases in between. The chain's CDR3 is CASSLLWRTEAFF. DNA for the CDR3: TGTGCCAGCAGTTTATTATGGAGGACTGAAGCTTTCTTT.

This chain links TRBV4-1 with TRBJ1-2; unclear D gene. The CDR3 contains 15 residues. Looked up from germline, CDR1 is MGHRA and CDR2 is YSYEKL. Trimming removed 1 base from V and 4 bases from J, with 13 bases in between. This CDR3 is CASSQGSGRTYGYTF. The CDR3 nucleotides are TGCGCCAGCAGCCAAGGATCTGGCAGGACCTATGGCTACACCTTC.

The CDR3 region has the DNA TGTGCCAGCAGTATGGGACTAGGGGCTTTCTTT. The encoded protein is CASSMGLGAFF. The chain links TRBV12-3 or TRBV12-4 to TRBJ1-1; a weak D match, TRBD1 (5 bases). Trimming took off 5 bases at V and 11 bases at J, with 12 bases between the two ends. The CDR3 contains 11 residues.

The chain has TRBV6-2 or TRBV6-3 and TRBJ2-5; D unresolved. The CDR3 consists of 14 residues. Germline CDR1 MNHEY, CDR2 SVGEGT. Trimming took off 9 bases at V and 2 bases at J, with 16 bases between the two ends. The CDR3 nucleotides read TGTGCCAGTAAACGGCCCAAATTTCAAGAGACCCAGTACTTC. It is translated as CASKRPKFQETQYF.

This clonotype has a count of ten or more. V is TRBV30 and J is TRBJ2-7; a possible D gene is TRBD2 (6 bases). Germline lookup yields CDR1 GTSNPN and CDR2 SVGIG (reference sequence). CDR3 length equals 11 residues. The germline V and J ends were trimmed by 7 bases and 4 bases, with 11 bases remaining between them. CDR3: CASGLAYEQYF. DNA of the CDR3: TGTGCCTCGGGACTTGCGTACGAGCAGTACTTC.

On this clonotype: A much more abundant neighbour one base away suggests this may be a read error. This chain joins TRBV19 and TRBJ1-1; D unresolved. The CDR3 covers 12 residues. Germline lookup yields CDR1 LNHDA and CDR2 SQIVND (reference sequence). Trimming took off 3 bases at V and 1 base at J, with 3 bases between the two ends. CDR3 coding DNA: TGTGCCAGTAGTATGTGGAACACTGAAGCTTTCTTT. Residues: CASSMWNTEAFF.

This clonotype was seen repeatedly, ten times or more. The CDR3, as DNA: TGTGCCAGCTCACCGAGGAATGGGCAGGGAAGCACTGAAGCTTTCTTT. Protein sequence: CASSPRNGQGSTEAFF. This chain joins TRBV18 and TRBJ1-1, with D possibly TRBD1 on 5 matching bases. The CDR3 consists of 16 residues. V was pared by 3 bases and J by 4 bases, with 18 bases between. CDR1 is KGHSH, CDR2 LQKENI, per germline.

Many counts were recorded for this clonotype. The chain employs TRBV7-9 and TRBJ2-3, with 7 nucleotides matching TRBD2. The CDR3 totals 16 residues. Germline CDR1 reads SEHNR; CDR2 reads FQNEAQ (reference sequence). With V trimmed by 3 bases and J by 0 bases, 6 bases remained unmatched. The CDR3 is CASSFLRRESTDTQYF. The DNA for the CDR3 is TGTGCCAGCAGCTTTCTCCGGCGGGAGAGCACAGATACGCAGTATTTT.

This clonotype showed up just a few times. The V call is TRBV6-1, the J call TRBJ1-2; D is unresolved. Germline V lookup: CDR1 MNHNS, CDR2 SASEGT. CDR3 size: 14 residues. Deletions cut 3 bases from V and 3 bases from J, with 11 bases between. The CDR3 DNA reads TGTGCCAGCAGTGAGTTGGGTGTGGACTATGGCTACACCTTC. Translated, it gives CASSELGVDYGYTF.

This clonotype was picked up a small number of times. CDR3 in DNA: TGCAGTGCCGAGGGTAACATGAACACTGAAGCTTTCTTT. Translation gives CSAEGNMNTEAFF. This sequence joins TRBV20-1 and TRBJ1-1; D remains unclear. The ends were cut back, 6 bases at V and 0 bases at J, with 11 bases in the middle. CDR1 DFQATT and CDR2 SNEGSKA come from the germline V gene (reference sequence). The length of the CDR3 is 13 residues.

In its sample, this clonotype was seen many times. The chain uses TRBV7-6 and TRBJ1-5; D is undetermined. This CDR3 comprises 13 residues. Trimming left V 1 base short and J 5 bases short, with 6 bases between. The germline V gene has CDR1 SGHVS and CDR2 FNYEAQ. The chain's CDR3 is CASSLGSYQPQHF. The CDR3, as DNA: TGTGCCAGCAGCTTAGGTTCTTATCAGCCCCAGCATTTT.